This T cell receptor (beta chain) was obtained from a study of blood T cell repertoires in COVID-19. Study context: PBMCs, B-cell-depleted T cells, or T cells were the source of the cDNA or gDNA that made up the material.

In the original analysis: Amplification with reference gene primers provided the estimates of nucleated cell counts. The protocol was immunoSEQ multiplex PCR, while the TCRdb copy is restricted to in-frame clones and leaves out a portion. V, J and clone size were drawn from that table, and D and trimming were deduced from the DNA. The data hold around 140,000 clones, with roughly 90% observed a single time. Germline CDR1 reads MNHNY; CDR2 reads SVGAGI (reference sequence). The CDR3 totals 13 residues. The V end lost 2 bases, the J end lost 2 bases, and 6 bases lay between the germline ends. This sequence was found in a man in his 70s with active COVID-19. This sequence joins TRBV6-6 and TRBJ1-1; D is unresolved. The specimen sequenced was peripheral blood. CDR3 amino acids: CASSYLTNTEAFF. Written as DNA, the CDR3 is TGTGCCAGCAGTTACCTAACCAACACTGAAGCTTTCTTT.